The rows below give T cell receptor beta chains drawn from one sample of a study of beta chain features in type 1 diabetes. Method: immunoSEQ multiplex PCR; TCRdb's copy keeps in-frame clones and lacks some. This table has 140,000 or so clones, around an eighth appearing once. The sample comprised central memory CD4+ T cells from blood. The source of these receptors is a man aged 18 to 30 with type 1 diabetes. CDR3s include the opening cysteine and the closing phenylalanine or tryptophan. A D gene is named only where the DNA matches it firmly. Clone size appears in some rows only: once, few, many, or a class for an expanded clone.

J gene: TRBJ1-3; V gene: TRBV30; clone size: few; D gene: TRBD1; CDR3 protein: CAWISKKTGSFSGNTIYF; CDR3 DNA: TGTGCCTGGATTTCGAAAAAGACAGGGAGCTTCTCTGGAAACACCATATATTTT
J gene: TRBJ2-7; V gene: TRBV7-2; clone size: .; D gene: .; CDR3 protein: CASSGAYEQYF; CDR3 DNA: TGTGCCAGCAGCGGGGCCTACGAGCAGTACTTC
J gene: TRBJ2-2; V gene: TRBV29-1; clone size: .; D gene: TRBD1; CDR3 protein: CSVRPDRGLDGELFF; CDR3 DNA: TGCAGCGTTCGGCCAGACAGGGGACTCGACGGGGAGCTGTTTTTT
J gene: TRBJ1-6; V gene: TRBV30; clone size: .; D gene: .; CDR3 protein: CAWSVIFVSSGNSPLHF; CDR3 DNA: TGTGCCTGGAGTGTAATCTTCGTTTCATCAGGGAATTCACCCCTCCACTTT
J gene: TRBJ2-7; V gene: TRBV10-3; clone size: .; D gene: TRBD1; CDR3 protein: CAISESGQPTYEQYF; CDR3 DNA: TGTGCCATCAGTGAGTCGGGACAGCCGACCTACGAGCAGTACTTC
J gene: TRBJ1-1; V gene: TRBV5-1; clone size: few; D gene: .; CDR3 protein: CASTPGLGSYNEAFF; CDR3 DNA: TGCGCCAGCACCCCCGGTTTAGGATCGTATAATGAAGCTTTCTTT
J gene: TRBJ1-2; V gene: TRBV19; clone size: few; D gene: .; CDR3 protein: CASSIKTKTPYGYTF; CDR3 DNA: TGTGCCAGTAGTATTAAGACTAAGACCCCCTATGGCTACACCTTC
J gene: TRBJ2-3; V gene: TRBV9; clone size: few; D gene: TRBD2; CDR3 protein: CASSVMTSGFTDTQYF; CDR3 DNA: TGTGCCAGCAGCGTAATGACTAGCGGTTTCACAGATACGCAGTATTTT
J gene: TRBJ1-1; V gene: TRBV18; clone size: .; D gene: .; CDR3 protein: CASSPLGQTNTEAFF; CDR3 DNA: TGTGCCAGCTCACCACTCGGCCAGACGAACACTGAAGCTTTCTTT
J gene: TRBJ2-1; V gene: TRBV6-1; clone size: once; D gene: .; CDR3 protein: CASSEARRGEQFF; CDR3 DNA: TGTGCCAGCAGTGAAGCTAGGAGAGGTGAGCAGTTCTTC
J gene: TRBJ2-5; V gene: TRBV30; clone size: few; D gene: TRBD2; CDR3 protein: CAWTTGGYQETQYF; CDR3 DNA: TGTGCCTGGACAACGGGGGGGTACCAAGAGACCCAGTACTTC
J gene: TRBJ1-2; V gene: TRBV5-1; clone size: .; D gene: .; CDR3 protein: CASSRGGENYGYTF; CDR3 DNA: TGCGCCAGCAGCCGCGGAGGGGAAAACTATGGCTACACCTTC
J gene: TRBJ2-3; V gene: TRBV5-4; clone size: few; D gene: TRBD2; CDR3 protein: CASSPGLGGSTDTQYF; CDR3 DNA: TGTGCCAGCAGCCCTGGGCTGGGGGGGTCCACAGATACGCAGTATTTT
J gene: TRBJ2-7; V gene: TRBV6-6; clone size: once; D gene: TRBD1; CDR3 protein: CASSYSGTADYEQYF; CDR3 DNA: TGTGCCAGCAGTTACTCCGGGACAGCCGACTACGAGCAGTACTTC
J gene: TRBJ2-1; V gene: TRBV10-3; clone size: many; D gene: .; CDR3 protein: CAISDQGNSYNEQFF; CDR3 DNA: TGTGCCATCAGTGATCAGGGGAACTCCTACAATGAGCAGTTCTTC
J gene: TRBJ2-5; V gene: TRBV29-1; clone size: .; D gene: .; CDR3 protein: CSVERLDGTQYF; CDR3 DNA: TGCAGCGTGGAAAGGCTGGACGGGACCCAGTACTTC
J gene: TRBJ1-1; V gene: TRBV6-5; clone size: .; D gene: .; CDR3 protein: CASRRPGAVTEAFF; CDR3 DNA: TGTGCCAGCCGACGCCCAGGGGCGGTCACTGAAGCTTTCTTT
J gene: TRBJ2-7; V gene: TRBV7-2; clone size: .; D gene: .; CDR3 protein: CASSLEYEMRSYEQYF; CDR3 DNA: TGTGCCAGCAGCTTGGAGTATGAGATGCGCTCCTACGAGCAGTACTTC
J gene: TRBJ1-2; V gene: TRBV4-1; clone size: few; D gene: .; CDR3 protein: CASSHPSDNNYGYTF; CDR3 DNA: TGCGCCAGCAGCCATCCCTCGGACAATAACTATGGCTACACCTTC
J gene: TRBJ2-5; V gene: TRBV4-2; clone size: few; D gene: .; CDR3 protein: CASSQEYGGARETQYF; CDR3 DNA: TGTGCCAGCAGCCAAGAGTACGGTGGGGCTCGGGAGACCCAGTACTTC
J gene: TRBJ2-5; V gene: TRBV4-2; clone size: few; D gene: .; CDR3 protein: CASSQAPGPQYF; CDR3 DNA: TGTGCCAGCAGCCAGGCCCCGGGACCACAGTACTTC
J gene: TRBJ2-1; V gene: TRBV5-1; clone size: .; D gene: .; CDR3 protein: CASSSLTAPGEQFF; CDR3 DNA: TGCGCCAGCAGCTCACTGACCGCCCCGGGGGAGCAGTTCTTC
J gene: TRBJ1-1; V gene: TRBV30; clone size: .; D gene: .; CDR3 protein: CAWSRGRIEAFF; CDR3 DNA: TGTGCCTGGAGCCGGGGACGGATTGAAGCTTTCTTT
J gene: TRBJ2-1; V gene: TRBV13; clone size: few; D gene: TRBD1; CDR3 protein: CASSLGRQGYSNEQFF; CDR3 DNA: TGTGCCAGCAGTCTGGGGCGACAGGGGTATTCTAATGAGCAGTTCTTC
J gene: TRBJ2-3; V gene: TRBV5-6; clone size: few; D gene: .; CDR3 protein: CASSLVGWDTQYF; CDR3 DNA: TGTGCCAGCAGCTTGGTCGGGTGGGATACGCAGTATTTT
J gene: TRBJ2-1; V gene: TRBV5-4; clone size: many; D gene: .; CDR3 protein: CASSLGHAIPYNEQFF; CDR3 DNA: TGTGCCAGCAGCTTGGGGCACGCCATCCCCTACAATGAGCAGTTCTTC
J gene: TRBJ2-1; V gene: TRBV18; clone size: .; D gene: TRBD2; CDR3 protein: CASSPGGSPYEQFF; CDR3 DNA: TGTGCCAGCTCACCGGGGGGGTCCCCCTATGAGCAGTTCTTC
J gene: TRBJ2-3; V gene: TRBV19; clone size: .; D gene: TRBD2; CDR3 protein: CASSIQLAGVQYF; CDR3 DNA: TGTGCCAGTAGTATACAACTAGCGGGGGTGCAGTATTTT
J gene: TRBJ1-5; V gene: TRBV6-1; clone size: few; D gene: .; CDR3 protein: CASSEPRRADQPQHF; CDR3 DNA: TGTGCCAGCAGTGAACCCCGCAGGGCCGATCAGCCCCAGCATTTT
J gene: TRBJ2-3; V gene: TRBV25-1; clone size: few; D gene: TRBD2; CDR3 protein: CASSEAAGVRDTDTQYF; CDR3 DNA: TGTGCCAGCAGTGAGGCCGCGGGGGTCCGGGACACAGATACGCAGTATTTT
J gene: TRBJ2-3; V gene: TRBV6-5; clone size: .; D gene: .; CDR3 protein: CASSLRDTQYF; CDR3 DNA: TGTGCCAGCAGTTTGCGAGATACGCAGTATTTT
J gene: TRBJ2-1; V gene: TRBV7-2; clone size: .; D gene: TRBD1; CDR3 protein: CASSPRGTGSHNEQFF; CDR3 DNA: TGTGCCAGCAGCCCAAGGGGGACAGGGTCCCACAATGAGCAGTTCTTC
J gene: TRBJ2-3; V gene: TRBV10-3; clone size: .; D gene: .; CDR3 protein: CAISELGGGANTQYF; CDR3 DNA: TGTGCCATCAGTGAGTTAGGAGGGGGGGCGAATACGCAGTATTTT
J gene: TRBJ1-1; V gene: TRBV29-1; clone size: few; D gene: .; CDR3 protein: CSASQGLMNTEAFF; CDR3 DNA: TGCAGCGCTTCACAAGGCCTGATGAACACTGAAGCTTTCTTT
J gene: TRBJ2-5; V gene: TRBV30; clone size: few; D gene: TRBD2; CDR3 protein: CAWRKRGAKETQYF; CDR3 DNA: TGTGCCTGGAGGAAGCGGGGGGCTAAAGAGACCCAGTACTTC
J gene: TRBJ2-3; V gene: TRBV6-1; clone size: few; D gene: .; CDR3 protein: CAISDRRGGTDTQYF; CDR3 DNA: TGTGCCATCAGTGATAGGAGGGGAGGCACAGATACGCAGTATTTT
J gene: TRBJ2-5; V gene: TRBV7-2; clone size: many; D gene: .; CDR3 protein: CASSLAVGETQYF; CDR3 DNA: TGTGCCAGCAGCTTAGCGGTGGGCGAGACCCAGTACTTC
J gene: TRBJ2-1; V gene: TRBV7-9; clone size: .; D gene: TRBD2; CDR3 protein: CASSLVTGGYNEQFF; CDR3 DNA: TGTGCCAGCAGCTTAGTAACCGGGGGGTACAATGAGCAGTTCTTC